This T cell receptor beta chain comes out of a study of Graves' ophthalmopathy and Graves' hyperthyroidism. RNA transcripts yielded amplified TCR beta CDR3 regions. First-round RT-PCR employed HTBI primers, with a second-round multiplex PCR after it. One entry per CDR3 protein results from TCRdb running MiXCR on the multiplex PCR reads. The repertoire has about 210,000 distinct CDR3 sequences, 29% of them found once; the top ten carry approximately 9.6%. The junction had 15 bases not matched to a gene; V was cut back by 6 bases and J by 3 bases. The CDR3 loop spans 17 amino acids. Germline V CDR1 and CDR2: MRHNA, SNTAGT. This clonotype was picked up many times. The source of the PBMCs was 10 ml of fresh peripheral blood.

The TCR originated in a man in his fifties or sixties with Graves' ophthalmopathy. The rearrangement uses TRBV6-4 and TRBJ1-1; 8 bases are a match to TRBD1. The sequenced sample consisted of peripheral blood. CDR3 loop: CASRPPGGARFDTEAFF. As DNA, the CDR3 is TGTGCCAGCAGACCCCCAGGGGGCGCGCGGTTTGACACTGAAGCTTTCTTT.